The next 32 T cell receptor beta chains were all read from a single sample in a study of post-analysis software for immune sequencing data. The antigens of these receptors remain unknown. Each TCR beta cDNA library carried unique molecular identifiers. TCRdb independently ran MiXCR on the PCR reads; one entry per CDR3 protein. The sample carries some 690,000 distinct CDR3 sequences, 30% recorded once. Study-wide results and caveats: Controls showed lower frequencies than patients for five TRBV segments, and TRBV5-6, TRBV5-1 and TRBV20-1 were among these.

The sample was blood. These receptors were taken from a girl between 10 and 17 years old with multiple sclerosis.

V usage is TRBV7-6 and J usage is TRBJ1-2, with a weak D call TRBD1 (5 bases). Germline CDR1 reads SGHVS; CDR2 reads FNYEAQ. The CDR3 covers 14 residues. Deletions cut 0 bases from V and 6 bases from J, with 11 bases between. Written as DNA, the CDR3 is TGTGCCAGCAGCTTAGCGGGAGGGGTAAATGGCTACACCTTC. It yields the protein CASSLAGGVNGYTF.

In this sample, this clonotype turned up a few times. The rearrangement uses TRBV4-3 and TRBJ2-3; 12 nucleotides match TRBD2. CDR3 length: 15 residues. J was trimmed by 4 bases and V by 5 bases; bases with no gene match: 4. Germline V gives CDR1 LGHNA, CDR2 YSLEER. The CDR3 coding sequence is TGCGCCAGCAGCTGGACTAGCGGGAACTCAGATACGCAGTATTTT. Translating gives CASSWTSGNSDTQYF.

This clonotype was seen a handful of times. J is TRBJ2-1 and V is TRBV5-1, with unresolved D. The V and J ends lost 0 bases and 9 bases respectively, with 13 bases between them. This CDR3 contains 14 residues. The V gene's germline CDR1 is SGHRS and CDR2 YFSETQ. CDR3 coding DNA: TGCGCCAGCAGCTTGGACGGCAGAGCCACTGAGCAGTTCTTC. It yields the protein CASSLDGRATEQFF.

A few counts support this clonotype. The chain joins TRBV10-3 to TRBJ1-1; D gene unclear. The CDR3 totals 12 residues. Germline V gene sequence: CDR1 ENHRY, CDR2 SYGVKD. The V gene lost 8 bases and the J gene lost 4 bases, with 11 bases spanning the gap. The CDR3 DNA follows: TGTGCCATCGGCCGAGGTAGCACTGAAGCTTTCTTT. This translates into CAIGRGSTEAFF.

V is TRBV7-9 and J is TRBJ2-7; D gene unclear. V shed 4 bases and J shed 3 bases, with 10 bases lying between them. The CDR3 has 13 residues. Per germline, CDR1 SEHNR and CDR2 FQNEAQ (reference sequence). The CDR3 sequence is CASSSRISYEQYF. The CDR3 nucleotides are TGTGCCAGCAGCTCCCGAATAAGCTACGAGCAGTACTTC. Full variable domain (outside the CDR3, taken from reference TRBV7-9 and TRBJ2-7): DTGVSQNPRHKITKRGQNVTFRCDPISEHNRLYWYRQTLGQGPEFLTYFQNEAQLEKSRLLSDRFSAERPKGSFSTLEIQRTEQGDSAMYLCASSSRISYEQYFGPGTRLTVT.

The chain uses TRBV20-1 and TRBJ2-5; a possible D gene is TRBD2 (6 bases). Trimming took 6 bases from V and 8 from J, leaving 28 bases between them. The CDR3 is 16 residues long. The germline V gene encodes CDR1 DFQATT and CDR2 SNEGSKA (reference sequence). This CDR3 reads CSANLFGGDPIETQYF. CDR3 nucleotide sequence: TGCAGTGCCAACCTATTCGGGGGTGACCCAATCGAAACCCAGTACTTC.

Concerning this clonotype itself: This may stem from a read error, because a much larger clone lies one nucleotide away. The gene calls are TRBV6-5 and TRBJ2-1; TRBD2 agrees at 8 bases. Germline V CDR1 and CDR2: MNHEY, SVGAGI. With V trimmed by 8 bases and J by 6 bases, 9 bases remained unmatched. This CDR3 comprises 14 residues. CDR3 bases: TGTGCCAGCGCTCCGGGACTAGTCTGCAATGAGCAGTTCTTC. This translates into CASAPGLVCNEQFF.

On this clonotype: One junction end does not reproduce the germline sequence, and a read error may be involved. The V call is TRBV6-4, the J call TRBJ1-2; perhaps TRBD1 as D (5 bases). The CDR3 spans 13 residues. Looked up from germline, CDR1 is MRHNA and CDR2 is SNTAGT. The CDR3 protein is CASSANRTYDYTF. CDR3 in DNA: TGTGCCAGCAGTGCGAACAGGACATATGACTACACCTTC.

The chain employs TRBV28 and TRBJ2-1; TRBD2 matches 8 bases. The CDR3 contains 15 residues. With V trimmed by 6 bases and J by 7 bases, 11 bases remained unmatched. The germline V gene has CDR1 MDHEN and CDR2 SYDVKM. The CDR3 nucleotides read TGTGCCAGCAGCCGTCAGGCGGGAGGCAGAAATGAGCAGTTCTTC. Its protein product is CASSRQAGGRNEQFF.

This clonotype showed up many times. The chain joins TRBV20-1 to TRBJ2-7; TRBD2 matches at 15 bases. V was pared by 2 bases and J by 9 bases, with 2 bases of the junction left unmatched. The CDR3 extends over 13 amino acids. Germline values: CDR1 DFQATT, CDR2 SNEGSKA (reference sequence). CDR3 bases: TGCAGTGCTAGACGGGGACTAGCGGGAGGGCAGTACTTC. It translates to CSARRGLAGGQYF.

V usage is TRBV7-2 and J usage is TRBJ2-7, with 8 bases fitting TRBD1. Per germline, CDR1 SGHTA and CDR2 FQGNSA. The CDR3 sequence is 16 residues long. V trimming: 5 bases; J trimming: 0 bases; junction bases outside the gene matches: 9. CDR3 region: CASSGTGGRRSYEQYF. CDR3 DNA: TGTGCCAGCAGCGGAACAGGGGGGAGGCGCTCCTACGAGCAGTACTTC.

The V gene is TRBV5-1, the J gene TRBJ2-7, with 8 bases aligning to TRBD2. V shed 0 bases and J 7 bases; nucleotides not matched to a gene: 12. This CDR3 is 16 amino acids long. Germline values: CDR1 SGHRS, CDR2 YFSETQ. CDR3 bases: TGCGCCAGCAGCTTGGGAAGCGGGAGCTCCTACAATGAGCAGTACTTC. This encodes CASSLGSGSSYNEQYF.

The sample holds a few counts of this clonotype. The chain joins TRBV29-1 to TRBJ2-1, with 15 bases matching TRBD2. Germline trimming cut 7 bases from V and 9 bases from J; bases unmatched to any gene: 4. The CDR3 has 13 residues. Germline V gene sequence: CDR1 SQVTM, CDR2 ANQGSEA. The CDR3: CSARTSGRVEQFF. As DNA, the CDR3 is TGCAGCGCCCGGACTAGCGGGAGGGTTGAGCAGTTCTTC.

The chain couples TRBV3-1 to TRBJ2-2, with D perhaps assigned TRBD1 or TRBD2 (6 bases each). Germline V gene lookup returns CDR1 LGHDT and CDR2 YNNKEL (reference sequence). The V end was cut by 6 bases, the J end by 5 bases, with 10 bases between. The CDR3 extends over 13 amino acids. This CDR3 reads CASREGGTGELFF. CDR3 sequence (DNA): TGTGCCAGCAGAGAAGGGGGGACCGGGGAGCTGTTTTTT. The full variable domain, rest sourced from reference TRBV3-1 and TRBJ2-2, is DTAVSQTPKYLVTQMGNDKSIKCEQNLGHDTMYWYKQDSKKFLKIMFSYNNKELIINETVPNRFSPKSPDKAHLNLHINSLELGDSAVYFCASREGGTGELFFGEGSRLTVL.

The genes are TRBV4-2 and TRBJ1-5, with D unresolved. Germline V gene lookup returns CDR1 LGHNA and CDR2 YNFKEQ. With 0 bases removed from V and 3 bases from J, the gap between germline ends came to 6 bases. This CDR3 contains 14 residues. CDR3 residues: CASSQDITNQPQHF. CDR3 coding DNA: TGTGCCAGCAGCCAAGATATCACCAATCAGCCCCAGCATTTT.

This chain links TRBV7-2 with TRBJ2-3; D remains ambiguous. Germline CDR1 SGHTA, CDR2 FQGNSA. This CDR3 has 14 amino acids. Deletions cut 0 bases from V and 6 bases from J, with 10 bases between. CDR3: CASSLAARVDTQYF. In nucleotides, the CDR3 is TGTGCCAGCAGCTTAGCGGCTCGGGTTGATACGCAGTATTTT.

This chain links TRBV15 with TRBJ1-5; D gene ambiguous. The CDR3 is 12 residues long. The V gene's germline CDR1 is LNHNV and CDR2 YYDKDF (reference sequence). V was pared by 3 bases and J by 4 bases, with 4 bases between. The CDR3 sequence: CATSSLNQPQHF. CDR3 sequence (DNA): TGTGCCACCAGCAGCCTAAATCAGCCCCAGCATTTT.

This clonotype turned up a few times. V usage is TRBV20-1 and J usage is TRBJ1-5; possibly TRBD1 for D (5 bases). The ends were cut back, 3 bases at V and 7 bases at J, with 16 bases in the middle. The CDR3 has 14 amino acids. Germline loops: CDR1 DFQATT, CDR2 SNEGSKA (reference sequence). CDR3 sequence reads: CSARSVQGRQPQHF. As DNA, the CDR3 is TGCAGTGCTAGGTCCGTCCAGGGTAGGCAGCCCCAGCATTTT.

The V and J genes are TRBV6-5 and TRBJ2-7, with TRBD1 as a possible D gene (6 bases). This CDR3 has 16 residues. Looked up from germline, CDR1 is MNHEY and CDR2 is SVGAGI. V lost 5 bases and J lost 2, with 19 bases in between. The CDR3 protein is CASSTEPGQGAYEQYF. The CDR3 bases are TGTGCCAGCAGTACCGAGCCGGGACAAGGGGCCTACGAGCAGTACTTC.

This clonotype was seen only a few times. The CDR3: CASSVVGRAEETQYF. The CDR3 DNA sequence: TGTGCCAGCAGTGTGGTGGGGAGAGCGGAAGAGACCCAGTACTTC. This chain uses TRBV2 with TRBJ2-5; possibly TRBD2 for D (5 bases). CDR3 length equals 15 residues. V was shortened by 4 bases and J by 3 bases, with 15 bases between the two germline ends. Germline CDR1 is SNHLY and CDR2 is FYNNEI.

Only a few counts were recorded for this clonotype. The chain joins TRBV2 to TRBJ2-3; D is possibly TRBD1 (6 bases). The CDR3 contains 15 residues. Germline V gives CDR1 SNHLY, CDR2 FYNNEI. Trimming stripped 3 bases from V and 2 bases from J, with 12 bases between. The CDR3 DNA follows: TGTGCCAGCAGTGAGAACAGGGCCCCCACAGATACGCAGTATTTT. Amino acid sequence: CASSENRAPTDTQYF.

Remarks on this clonotype: Compared with germline, one end of the junction differs, possibly owing to a read error. The chain couples TRBV12-3 or TRBV12-4 to TRBJ2-3; 12 bases align to TRBD2. The CDR3 contains 17 residues. CDR3 in DNA: TGTGTCAGCATCCTCCGACTAGCGGGGGCGCGCACAGATACGCAGTATTTT. It encodes CVSILRLAGARTDTQYF.

This clonotype was observed at least ten times. J is TRBJ2-1 and V is TRBV15; TRBD2 matches at 11 bases. Germline V gene lookup returns CDR1 LNHNV and CDR2 YYDKDF (reference sequence). The CDR3 loop spans 13 amino acids. V was pared by 6 bases and J by 6 bases, with 1 base of the junction left unmatched. For the CDR3, the DNA is TGTGCCACCAGAACTAGCGGGGGCAATGAGCAGTTCTTC. The encoded protein is CATRTSGGNEQFF.

The sample holds a few counts of this clonotype. This chain connects TRBV7-8 to TRBJ1-4; D gene uncertain. Between the trimmed V and J ends, which lost 5 bases and 16 bases, there was a span of 23 bases. The length of the CDR3 is 14 residues. CDR1 and CDR2 (germline): SGHVS, FQNEAQ. Written as DNA, the CDR3 is TGTGCCAGCAGCGTAGGTTCATCCGCCGGGAAGCGGTTTTTT. It yields the protein CASSVGSSAGKRFF.

J is TRBJ2-5 and V is TRBV3-1; 9 bases are shared with TRBD2. V lost 4 bases, J lost 2 bases, and 5 bases stayed unmatched. Germline CDR1 LGHDT, CDR2 YNNKEL (reference sequence). This CDR3 contains 15 residues. CDR3 nucleotide sequence: TGTGCCAGCAGCCCTCGACTAGCGGTACAAGAGACCCAGTACTTC. Residues: CASSPRLAVQETQYF.

For this clonotype: At one end, the junction sequence differs from germline, possibly due to a read error. J is TRBJ2-7 and V is TRBV5-5, with a weak D call TRBD1 (6 bases). The CDR3 runs to 15 residues. CDR1 and CDR2 (germline): SGHKS, YYEKEE (reference sequence). The DNA of the CDR3 is TGTGCCAACAGCTGGGGCCCGGGACACTTATACGAGCAGTACTTC. It is translated as CANSWGPGHLYEQYF.

The chain is built from TRBV7-2 and TRBJ2-4; D unclear. Germline CDR1 is SGHTA and CDR2 is FQGNSA. Trimming cost V 4 bases and J 1 base, with 14 bases left between them. The CDR3 has 16 residues. CDR3 nucleotide sequence: TGTGCCAGCAGCTCTTCTAGGCCTAGGGCCAAAAACATTCAGTACTTC. This codes for CASSSSRPRAKNIQYF.

This clonotype occurred a few times. The V and J genes are TRBV7-9 and TRBJ2-5, with D maybe TRBD2 (5 bases). The CDR3 is 15 residues long. V was cut by 1 base and J by 3 bases, with 12 bases left in between. Per the germline V gene, CDR1 is SEHNR and CDR2 is FQNEAQ (reference sequence). The CDR3: CASSLDLGLEETQYF. The CDR3 coding sequence is TGTGCCAGCAGCTTAGATTTAGGACTTGAAGAGACCCAGTACTTC.

This clonotype has a handful of counts. A much bigger clone sits one base away, suggesting this may be a read error. This chain joins TRBV7-7 and TRBJ2-1; TRBD2 aligns across 9 bases. The CDR3 has 14 residues. From germline, CDR1 is SSHAT and CDR2 FNYEAQ (reference sequence). V trimming: 5 bases; J trimming: 5 bases; junction bases outside the gene matches: 4. The DNA of the CDR3 is TGTGCCAGCAGCAGACTAGCGGAAAACAATGAGCAGTTCTTC. It encodes CASSRLAENNEQFF.

This clonotype was counted only a few times. The chain couples TRBV6-5 to TRBJ1-5; D gene uncertain. V lost 6 bases and J 0 bases, leaving 6 bases between the germline ends. CDR1 MNHEY and CDR2 SVGAGI come from the germline V gene. This CDR3 has 13 residues. The CDR3 sequence: CASRGGSNQPQHF. DNA for the CDR3: TGTGCCAGCAGGGGAGGTAGCAATCAGCCCCAGCATTTT.

This clonotype was counted between two and nine times. The V gene is TRBV6-5, the J gene TRBJ1-5; D unclear. The length of the CDR3 is 13 residues. Germline V CDR1 and CDR2: MNHEY, SVGAGI. The V end was cut by 5 bases, the J end by 7 bases, with 12 bases between. The CDR3 DNA reads TGTGCCAGCAGTCCCTCTAGGTCCCAGCCCCAGCATTTT. It specifies CASSPSRSQPQHF.

To note about this clonotype: The junction departs from the called germline gene at one end, perhaps through a read error. This sequence joins TRBV7-7 and TRBJ2-1; D is unclear. Germline assignment: CDR1 SSHAT and CDR2 FNYEAQ (reference sequence). The CDR3 length is 14 residues. The CDR3 sequence: CASSSGFSYNEQFF. CDR3 DNA sequence: TGTGCTAGCAGCTCCGGCTTCTCCTACAATGAGCAGTTCTTC.